This TCR beta chain was captured by sequencing in a study of blood T cell repertoires in COVID-19. For the study at large: The samples span acute and convalescent COVID-19 from the United States, Italy and Spain. Sources were T cells, B-cell-depleted T cells, or PBMCs; the material itself was cDNA or gDNA.

Symptom resolution, clearance, or two negative PCRs marked the recovered donors of Cohort 3. V gave up 2 bases and J gave up 4 bases, with 10 bases separating them. In germline, CDR1 is KGHSH, CDR2 LQKENI. The CDR3 has 14 residues. The protocol was immunoSEQ multiplex PCR, while the TCRdb copy is restricted to in-frame clones and leaves out a portion. Of about 380,000 clones in the sample, roughly 84% were seen once. The origin of this receptor is a woman aged 25 to 45 who had recovered from COVID-19. The rearrangement uses TRBV18 and TRBJ2-3; D uncertain. The sequenced sample was PBMCs or T cells enriched from blood (not recorded which). CDR3 bases: TGTGCCAGCTCACCATCAATTTCATCAGATACGCAGTATTTT. This codes for CASSPSISSDTQYF.